This passage covers 25 T cell receptor beta chains from one sample sequenced in a study of OX40 agonist ivuxolimab in advanced cancers. TCRdb keeps only in-frame clones here, not all; method: immunoSEQ multiplex PCR. The sample gives roughly 68,000 clones, about 83% of which show up once; 1.4% to 1.5% is in the top ten. The source was CD4+ or CD8+ T cells sorted from blood, collected in a trial of the OX40 agonist ivuxolimab. The receptors shown here come from an adult with an advanced solid tumor such as melanoma, head and neck, liver or kidney cancer.

The chain's CDR3 is CASSRDGKSSGNTIYF. Written as DNA, the CDR3 is TGCGCCAGCAGCCGGGACGGGAAGAGCTCTGGAAACACCATATATTTT. The V gene is TRBV5-1, the J gene TRBJ1-3; maybe TRBD1 (5 bases). V lost 4 bases and J lost 0, with 14 bases in between. Germline assignment: CDR1 SGHRS and CDR2 YFSETQ. The CDR3 length is 16 residues.

The chain joins TRBV5-4 to TRBJ1-2, with D possibly matching TRBD1 (6 bases). Trimming took off 3 bases at V and 0 bases at J, with 9 bases between the two ends. The germline V gene encodes CDR1 SGHNT and CDR2 YYREEE (reference sequence). This CDR3 is 14 amino acids long. CDR3 bases: TGTGCCAGCAGCTCGACAGGTTCTAACTATGGCTACACCTTC. This encodes CASSSTGSNYGYTF.

This clone was detected only a few times. The rearrangement joins TRBV6-1 to TRBJ1-2, with D uncertain. The V end was cut by 2 bases, the J end by 0 bases, with 7 bases between. Germline CDR1 and CDR2: MNHNS and SASEGT. The CDR3 is made up of 14 amino acids. CDR3 in amino acids: CASSESTANYGYTF. The CDR3 region has the DNA TGTGCCAGCAGTGAAAGTACAGCTAACTATGGCTACACCTTC.

In this sample, this clone turned up once. The chain is built from TRBV5-1 and TRBJ1-1; D perhaps matches TRBD1 (6 bases). Trimming shortened V by 3 bases and J by 0 bases, and 18 bases separated the two germline ends. The CDR3 contains 17 residues. CDR1 SGHRS and CDR2 YFSETQ come from the germline V gene. The CDR3 region is CASSWGLSGSMNTEAFF. The DNA for the CDR3 is TGCGCCAGCAGCTGGGGGCTGTCGGGCAGCATGAACACTGAAGCTTTCTTT.

A word on this clone: The same CDR3 is also encoded by other DNA sequences in this sample. The CDR3 is CASSLLGSYEQYF. In nucleotides, the CDR3 is TGCGCCAGCAGCTTGTTAGGTTCCTACGAGCAGTACTTC. The chain recombines TRBV5-1 with TRBJ2-7; D ambiguous. Germline CDR1 and CDR2: SGHRS and YFSETQ. The CDR3 has 13 residues. V gave up 1 base and J gave up 1 base, with 6 bases separating them.

The gene calls are TRBV30 and TRBJ2-2; D call uncertain. With 0 bases removed from V and 9 bases from J, the gap between germline ends came to 11 bases. The CDR3 is 13 amino acids. The germline gives CDR1 GTSNPN, CDR2 SVGIG (reference sequence). Here the CDR3 DNA reads TGTGCCTGGAGTGTACCTCCCTCTAGGGAGCTGTTTTTT. It is translated as CAWSVPPSRELFF.

This chain connects TRBV2 to TRBJ2-6, with TRBD2 as a possible D gene (6 bases). The CDR3 has 19 amino acids. Between the trimmed V and J ends, which lost 3 bases and 0 bases, there was a span of 18 bases. The germline CDR1 and CDR2 sequences are SNHLY and FYNNEI. The CDR3 reads CASSEGGRFSDSGANVLTF. The CDR3 DNA reads as TGTGCCAGCAGTGAGGGGGGACGGTTTTCTGACTCTGGGGCCAACGTCCTGACTTTC.

V gene TRBV29-1 combines with J gene TRBJ2-2; perhaps D is TRBD1 or TRBD2 (5 bases each). Germline loops: CDR1 SQVTM, CDR2 ANQGSEA. The CDR3 is 15 residues long. Trimming removed 7 bases from V and 0 bases from J, with 15 bases in between. As DNA, the CDR3 is TGCAGCGCCTCGAGGGGCAGAGCGAACACCGGGGAGCTGTTTTTT. Residues: CSASRGRANTGELFF.

CDR3 residues: CASSYYGGGGQPQHF. CDR3 bases: TGTGCCAGCAGTTACTACGGAGGGGGCGGTCAGCCCCAGCATTTT. The V and J genes are TRBV6-5 and TRBJ1-5, with TRBD1 matching 7 bases. This CDR3 has 15 residues. Losses at the gene ends were 1 base for V and 6 bases for J; bases not matched to a gene: 6. Germline assignment: CDR1 MNHEY and CDR2 SVGAGI.

The J gene is TRBJ1-1, the V gene TRBV7-9, with TRBD1 identical over 7 bases. The ends lost 4 bases at V and 5 bases at J; junction bases unmatched: 4. The CDR3 is 13 residues long. The V gene's germline CDR1 is SEHNR and CDR2 FQNEAQ (reference sequence). CDR3 region: CASSSGTETEAFF. The CDR3 nucleotides read TGTGCCAGCAGCTCGGGGACAGAGACTGAAGCTTTCTTT. The variable domain in full, with the rest retrieved from reference TRBV7-9 and TRBJ1-1, is DTGVSQNPRHKITKRGQNVTFRCDPISEHNRLYWYRQTLGQGPEFLTYFQNEAQLEKSRLLSDRFSAERPKGSFSTLEIQRTEQGDSAMYLCASSSGTETEAFFGQGTRLTVV.

The gene calls are TRBV18 and TRBJ2-3, with 10 bases matching TRBD1. The V gene end was trimmed by 1 base and the J gene end by 1 base; junction bases not matched to a gene: 8. CDR1 and CDR2 (germline): KGHSH, LQKENI. The CDR3 consists of 18 residues. CDR3 in amino acids: CASSPLGTGTGGTDTQYF. CDR3 sequence (DNA): TGTGCCAGCTCACCACTGGGGACCGGGACAGGGGGCACAGATACGCAGTATTTT.

There are a few counts of this clone. This sequence joins TRBV2 and TRBJ2-3; possibly TRBD1 for D (6 bases). Trimming removed 7 bases from V and 2 bases from J, with 13 bases in between. This CDR3 spans 14 amino acids. Germline-derived CDR1 and CDR2 are SNHLY and FYNNEI. The CDR3 DNA is TGTGCCAGCACCTCCAGGGGTTCCACAGATACGCAGTATTTT. Its translation: CASTSRGSTDTQYF.

CDR3 coding DNA: TGTGCCAGCAGGGCCTACAATGAGCAGTTCTTC. Amino acid sequence: CASRAYNEQFF. The rearrangement uses TRBV11-2 and TRBJ2-1; D call uncertain. The CDR3 spans 11 residues. Trimming left V 6 bases short and J 2 bases short, with 2 bases between. From germline, CDR1 is SGHAT and CDR2 FQNNGV.

The chain is built from TRBV11-3 and TRBJ2-1, with TRBD1 identical over 7 bases. This CDR3 is 15 amino acids long. Trimming cost V 0 bases and J 9 bases; bases outside gene matches: 8. The germline V gene encodes CDR1 SGHNT and CDR2 YENEEA. The CDR3 region is CASSLEGEGGSEQFF. The DNA for the CDR3 is TGTGCCAGCAGCTTAGAAGGAGAAGGGGGCAGTGAGCAGTTCTTC. The full variable domain, completed using reference TRBV11-3 and TRBJ2-1, is EAGVVQSPRYKIIEKKQPVAFWCNPISGHNTLYWYLQNLGQGPELLIRYENEEAVDDSQLPKDRFSAERLKGVDSTLKIQPAELGDSAVYLCASSLEGEGGSEQFFGPGTRLTVL.

V is TRBV19 and J is TRBJ1-1, with TRBD1 as a possible D gene (5 bases). V gave up 7 bases and J gave up 1 base, with 16 bases separating them. The CDR3 is 15 amino acids. CDR1 is LNHDA, CDR2 SQIVND, per germline (reference sequence). The CDR3 is CASKISGEGNTEAFF. CDR3 DNA sequence: TGTGCCAGTAAGATTTCGGGGGAAGGGAACACTGAAGCTTTCTTT.

The CDR3 loop reads CASSGDRAYNQPQHF. Written as DNA, the CDR3 is TGTGCCAGCAGTGGGGACAGGGCCTACAATCAGCCCCAGCATTTT. The chain links TRBV2 to TRBJ1-5; 9 bases map to TRBD1. V lost 4 bases to trimming and J lost 3 bases; unmatched junction nucleotides: 4. This CDR3 is built from 15 residues. CDR1 and CDR2 from the germline V gene are SNHLY and FYNNEI. Using reference TRBV2 and TRBJ1-5 for the parts outside the CDR3, the full variable domain is EPEVTQTPSHQVTQMGQEVILRCVPISNHLYFYWYRQILGQKVEFLVSFYNNEISEKSEIFDDQFSVERPDGSNFTLKIRSTKLEDSAMYFCASSGDRAYNQPQHFGDGTRLSIL.

The chain couples TRBV7-2 to TRBJ2-3; tentatively, D is TRBD2 (5 bases). Germline CDR1 is SGHTA and CDR2 is FQGNSA. The CDR3 totals 14 residues. Trimming took off 2 bases at V and 0 bases at J, with 6 bases between the two ends. Here the CDR3 DNA reads TGTGCCAGCAGCTTACGAGGGAGCACAGATACGCAGTATTTT. Its translation is CASSLRGSTDTQYF.

The chain couples TRBV10-3 to TRBJ1-1; no clear D. This CDR3 has 11 residues. Germline V gene lookup returns CDR1 ENHRY and CDR2 SYGVKD. V was trimmed by 2 bases and J by 6 bases, leaving 4 bases between them. This CDR3 is CAISERSEAFF. The CDR3 DNA sequence: TGTGCCATCAGTGAGCGCTCTGAAGCTTTCTTT.

The chain recombines TRBV27 with TRBJ1-2; D perhaps matches TRBD1 (6 bases). The CDR3 is 15 residues long. V was trimmed by 6 bases and J by 3 bases, leaving 17 bases between them. The germline gives CDR1 MNHEY, CDR2 SMNVEV (reference sequence). In DNA form, the CDR3 reads TGTGCCAGCAGGTACAGGGTCCTATGGGACTATGGCTACACCTTC. It specifies CASRYRVLWDYGYTF.

J is TRBJ2-6 and V is TRBV5-6; TRBD1 might be the D (5 bases). The germline gives CDR1 SGHDT, CDR2 YYEEEE. This CDR3 has 16 residues. V was cut by 4 bases and J by 11 bases, with 22 bases left in between. The CDR3 protein is CASSTTQGGVVHVLTF. As DNA, the CDR3 is TGTGCCAGCAGCACGACTCAGGGTGGGGTAGTGCACGTCCTGACTTTC.

This sequence joins TRBV9 and TRBJ1-2; D might be TRBD1 (5 bases). Germline CDR1 SGDLS, CDR2 YYNGEE. Trimming stripped 3 bases from V and 6 bases from J, with 15 bases between. This CDR3 spans 14 amino acids. DNA of the CDR3: TGTGCCAGCAGCGGCCAGGGCGCTATCGATGGCTACACCTTC. As protein: CASSGQGAIDGYTF.

The chain employs TRBV7-6 and TRBJ2-7; 10 nucleotides line up with TRBD1. V dropped 8 bases and J dropped 5; count of bases not matched to a gene: 6. The germline V gene encodes CDR1 SGHVS and CDR2 FNYEAQ. The CDR3 consists of 13 residues. CDR3 nucleotide sequence: TGTGCCAGCGGCGACAGGGGGCATAACGAGCAGTACTTC. It translates to CASGDRGHNEQYF.

This clone came up once. The rearrangement joins TRBV19 to TRBJ1-1; D not resolved. The germline gives CDR1 LNHDA, CDR2 SQIVND (reference sequence). The CDR3 is made up of 13 amino acids. The V end was cut by 7 bases, the J end by 2 bases, with 11 bases between. For the CDR3, the DNA is TGTGCCAGTAAAGACACCCAAAACACTGAAGCTTTCTTT. It translates to CASKDTQNTEAFF. Complete variable domain (other parts from reference TRBV19 and TRBJ1-1): DGGITQSPKYLFRKEGQNVTLSCEQNLNHDAMYWYRQDPGQGLRLIYYSQIVNDFQKGDIAEGYSVSREKKESFPLTVTSAQKNPTAFYLCASKDTQNTEAFFGQGTRLTVV.

The V call is TRBV5-4, the J call TRBJ2-7; D not certain. The germline V and J ends were trimmed by 0 bases and 2 bases, with 6 bases remaining between them. There are 13 residues in the CDR3. Germline V lookup: CDR1 SGHNT, CDR2 YYREEE (reference sequence). CDR3 sequence (DNA): TGTGCCAGCAGCTTGGCGCTGGCCTACGAGCAGTACTTC. Its protein product is CASSLALAYEQYF.

This chain joins TRBV7-8 and TRBJ1-4; TRBD1 matches 12 bases. CDR1 is SGHVS, CDR2 FQNEAQ, per germline. V lost 4 bases, J lost 8 bases, and 8 bases stayed unmatched. CDR3 size: 16 residues. This CDR3 is CASSSRGQGALEKLFF. CDR3 sequence (DNA): TGTGCCAGCAGCTCAAGGGGACAGGGGGCGTTGGAAAAACTGTTTTTT.